This T cell receptor (beta chain) was captured in a study of shared clonotypes between healthy human individuals (dated by TCRdb to 2020 to 2021). Regarding the study in general: The cohort included a few men and a couple of women between 18 and 49 years of age. For each donor, CD4 naive and CD4 memory were each run on three plates, CD8 naive on two plates, and CD8 memory on one plate. Each donor's leukapheresis produced roughly between roughly 0.94 and 9.5 billion PBMCs. Libraries were prepared and TCR repertoires were sequenced by different laboratories using diverse techniques, in order to increase sequencing depth and limit assay-specific biases. Blood TCR repertoires of five healthy adults were deeply sequenced to estimate repertoire size and the extent of clonotype sharing between individuals.

Summary of the overall study and its limitations: Incomplete sequencing was indicated by rarefaction of sorted-subset datasets, despite the large sequencing depth. Clonotypes shared by all four sorted-subset donors showed higher generation probabilities than non-shared clonotypes. The genetic and exposure-history diversity represented was limited by the small number of donors. Pairwise subsampling led to the expectation that sequencing depth would affect the degree of clonotype sharing among donors. Across a handful of donors, around 5.4% of naive CD4, roughly 3.3% of naive CD8, roughly 2.3% of memory CD4, and roughly 0.41% of memory CD8 clonotypes were shared. Sampling was restricted to blood, and TCR repertoires in tissues likely differ from the TCR repertoires found in blood. Estimated clonotype richness was generally larger for naive than for memory subsets.

Points on this clone: The antigen it binds to is not known. Per-nucleotide qualities are absent, and no much larger clonotype sits a single base away.

Using the deep immunoSEQ assay, multiplex PCR amplified TCR CDR3 regions from genomic DNA. Genomic DNA extracted from each cell subset was distributed evenly over all wells of several immunoSEQ 96-well plates, and each plate served as one replicate. For sorted subsets, each replicate PCR was loaded with roughly 200 ng genomic DNA, equivalent to about 33,000 T cell genomes. Purified libraries were quantified with a Qubit 3.0 fluorometer, sized on a Bioanalyzer 2100, and re-quantified with the KAPA Library Quantification kit. A separate single-read 150-cycle Illumina NextSeq 550 flow cell was used to sequence each immunoSEQ 96-well plate. The original pipeline was this. Because only junctional sequences without quality scores were contained in the immunoSEQ output, filtering matching that applied to full-length reads could not be performed. Sequences were annotated with PyIR, a Python wrapper for IgBLAST v1.9, and V/J genes and CDR3 were assigned using IMGT germline references. Reads were filtered out if the reads had weak V/J assignments (E-value above 1e-6), no CDR3, stop codons, out-of-frame junctions, or ambiguous translated residues. A V3J clonotype was defined by an identical inferred V gene, J gene, and CDR3 amino acid sequence. The percentage overlap between two repertoires was calculated by dividing the number of shared unique clonotypes by the size of the smaller repertoire. Three approaches were used to assess repertoire richness: RTK rarefaction, the Chao1 estimator, and Recon v2.1 estimates of unobserved clonotypes. Generation probabilities for all TCRbeta clonotypes obtained by the gDNA method from a handful of donors were computed using OLGA. Imported from immuneACCESS, the table was reduced by TCRdb to in-frame sequences with V and J called. These copies leave out some clones; in studies compared against another copy, an unresolved V gene accounts for under half, and the cause of the remainder is not known. V and J calls and clone size follow that table, whereas D and trimming were derived from the DNA. A total of 150,000 to 200,000 clones appear in this sample, 85% to 95% of them only once. The ten largest clones take up approximately 0.07% of the sample.

The donors were healthy, HIV-negative adults with no recently reported acute infections or vaccinations. Every donor was a Caucasian adult residing in Nashville, Tennessee, USA. CD4+ T cells were enriched by magnetic negative selection; naive cells were then positively selected on CD45RA, and the negative fraction formed the memory subset. Blood was collected by leukapheresis, and PBMCs were isolated by Ficoll-Histopaque density gradient centrifugation and then cryopreserved in liquid nitrogen vapor phase. Analytical flow cytometry was used to check the purity and quantity of every magnetically sorted T cell population. Genomic DNA was isolated from every sorted fraction and measured by UV absorbance on a Nanodrop 2000c. Sequencing was done on a sample of naive CD4+ T cells sorted from blood. This specimen's cell subset or site label, interpreted: CD45RA+ positively selected. This clonotype was obtained from a woman aged 30 to 39 in good health.

The CDR3 here reads CSAEGPGYTF. In nucleotides, the sequence is TGCAGTGCGGAGGGGCCCGGCTACACCTTC. Recombination joined TRBV20-1 with TRBJ1-2; the D gene is perhaps TRBD1, on 5 matching bases. The junction carries 10 bases between V and J, which are trimmed by 6 bases and 8 bases respectively. The CDR3 holds 10 amino acids from the cysteine to the phenylalanine. Only the CDR3 portion is preserved as DNA: 30 bases, with reading frame beginning at the first base. CDR1 DFQATT and CDR2 SNEGSKA are derived from the germline V gene (reference sequence).